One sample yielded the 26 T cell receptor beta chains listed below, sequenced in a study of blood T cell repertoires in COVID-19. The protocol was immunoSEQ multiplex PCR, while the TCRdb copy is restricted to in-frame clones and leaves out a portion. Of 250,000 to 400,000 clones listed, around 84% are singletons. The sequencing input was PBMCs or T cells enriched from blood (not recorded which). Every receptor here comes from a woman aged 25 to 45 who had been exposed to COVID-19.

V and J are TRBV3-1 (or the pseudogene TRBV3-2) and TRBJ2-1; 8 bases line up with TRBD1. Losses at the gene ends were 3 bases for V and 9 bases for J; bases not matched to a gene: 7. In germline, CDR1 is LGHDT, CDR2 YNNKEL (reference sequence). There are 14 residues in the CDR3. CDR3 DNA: TGTGCCAGCAGCCAGGTTCCGACAGGGGTTGAGCAGTTCTTC. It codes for CASSQVPTGVEQFF.

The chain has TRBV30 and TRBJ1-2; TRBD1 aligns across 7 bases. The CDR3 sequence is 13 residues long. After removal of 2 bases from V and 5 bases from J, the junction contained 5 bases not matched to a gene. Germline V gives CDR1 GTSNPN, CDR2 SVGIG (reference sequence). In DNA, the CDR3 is TGTGCCTGGAGTTTAAGACAGGGTTATGGCTACACCTTC. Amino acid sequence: CAWSLRQGYGYTF.

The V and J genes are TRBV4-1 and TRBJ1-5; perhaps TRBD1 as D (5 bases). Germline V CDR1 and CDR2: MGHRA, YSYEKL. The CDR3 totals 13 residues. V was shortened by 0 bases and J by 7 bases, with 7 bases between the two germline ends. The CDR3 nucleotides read TGCGCCAGCAGCCAAGATAAGGGGCAGCCCCAGCATTTT. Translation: CASSQDKGQPQHF.

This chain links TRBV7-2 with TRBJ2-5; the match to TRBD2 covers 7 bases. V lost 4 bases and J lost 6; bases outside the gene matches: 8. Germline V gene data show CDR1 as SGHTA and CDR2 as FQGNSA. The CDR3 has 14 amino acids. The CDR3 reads CASSSGTNKKTQYF. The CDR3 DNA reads TGTGCCAGCAGCTCCGGGACTAACAAGAAGACCCAGTACTTC.

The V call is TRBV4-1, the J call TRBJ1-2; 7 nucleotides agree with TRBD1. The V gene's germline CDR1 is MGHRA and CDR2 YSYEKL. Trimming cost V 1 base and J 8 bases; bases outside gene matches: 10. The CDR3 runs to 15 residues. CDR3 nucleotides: TGCGCCAGCAGCCAAGCCAGAACAGGGGTCTTGGGCTACACCTTC. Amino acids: CASSQARTGVLGYTF.

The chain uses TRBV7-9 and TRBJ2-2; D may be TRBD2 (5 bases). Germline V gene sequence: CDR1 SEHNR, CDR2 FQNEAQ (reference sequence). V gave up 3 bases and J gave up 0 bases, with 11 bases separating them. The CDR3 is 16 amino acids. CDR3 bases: TGTGCCAGCAGCTTTTTAATCGGGGCGAACACCGGGGAGCTGTTTTTT. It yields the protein CASSFLIGANTGELFF.

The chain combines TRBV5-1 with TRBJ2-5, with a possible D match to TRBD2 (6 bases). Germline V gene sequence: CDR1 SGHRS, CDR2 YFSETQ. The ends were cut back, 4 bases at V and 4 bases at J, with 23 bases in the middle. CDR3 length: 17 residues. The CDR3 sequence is CASSTETTSVLPETQYF. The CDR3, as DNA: TGCGCCAGCAGCACGGAGACGACTAGTGTTTTACCAGAGACCCAGTACTTC.

CDR3 bases: TGCGCCAGCAGCACTAGGAGTACAGACTGGGGTAACTCTGGAAACACCATATATTTT. Amino acid sequence: CASSTRSTDWGNSGNTIYF. V usage is TRBV5-1 and J usage is TRBJ1-3, with D unclear. CDR1 and CDR2 (germline): SGHRS, YFSETQ. V shed 4 bases and J shed 0 bases, with 23 bases lying between them. The CDR3 totals 19 residues. The full variable domain, with the rest looked up from reference TRBV5-1 and TRBJ1-3, is KAGVTQTPRYLIKTRGQQVTLSCSPISGHRSVSWYQQTPGQGLQFLFEYFSETQRNKGNFPGRFSGRQFSNSRSEMNVSTLELGDSALYLCASSTRSTDWGNSGNTIYFGEGSWLTVV.

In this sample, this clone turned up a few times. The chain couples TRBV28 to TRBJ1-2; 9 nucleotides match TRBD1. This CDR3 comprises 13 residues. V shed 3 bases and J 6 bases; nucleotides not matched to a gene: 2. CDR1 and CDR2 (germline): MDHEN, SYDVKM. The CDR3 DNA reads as TGTGCCAGCAGTTTTCGGGACAGGGATGGCTACACCTTC. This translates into CASSFRDRDGYTF.

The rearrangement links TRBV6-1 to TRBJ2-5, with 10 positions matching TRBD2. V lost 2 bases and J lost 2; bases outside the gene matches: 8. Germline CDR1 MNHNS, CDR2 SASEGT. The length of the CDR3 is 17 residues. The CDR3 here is CASSEPGGAGGQETQYF. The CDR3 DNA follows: TGTGCCAGCAGTGAACCCGGGGGAGCGGGGGGGCAAGAGACCCAGTACTTC.

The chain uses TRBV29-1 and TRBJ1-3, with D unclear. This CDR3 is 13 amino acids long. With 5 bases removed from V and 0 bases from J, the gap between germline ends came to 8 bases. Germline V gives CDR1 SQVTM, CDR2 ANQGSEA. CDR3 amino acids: CSVLQDSGNTIYF. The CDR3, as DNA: TGCAGCGTTCTTCAGGACTCTGGAAACACCATATATTTT.

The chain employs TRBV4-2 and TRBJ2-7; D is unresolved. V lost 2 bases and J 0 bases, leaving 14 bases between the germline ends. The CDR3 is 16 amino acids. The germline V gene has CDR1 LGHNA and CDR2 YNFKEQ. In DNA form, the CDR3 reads TGTGCCAGCAGCCAAACAGACATTCCGCCCTCCTACGAGCAGTACTTC. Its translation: CASSQTDIPPSYEQYF.

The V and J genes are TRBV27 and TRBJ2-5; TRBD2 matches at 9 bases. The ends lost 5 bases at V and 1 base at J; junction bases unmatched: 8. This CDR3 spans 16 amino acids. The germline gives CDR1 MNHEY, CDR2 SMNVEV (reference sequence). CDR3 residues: CASSQLAGTPQETQYF. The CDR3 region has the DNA TGTGCCAGCAGTCAACTAGCGGGTACCCCCCAAGAGACCCAGTACTTC.

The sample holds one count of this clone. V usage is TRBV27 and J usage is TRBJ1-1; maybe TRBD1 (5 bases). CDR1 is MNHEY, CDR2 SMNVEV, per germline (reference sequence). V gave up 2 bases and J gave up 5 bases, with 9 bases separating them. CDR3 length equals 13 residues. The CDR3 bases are TGTGCCAGCAGTTTAGGGGGAGGGACTGAAGCTTTCTTT. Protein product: CASSLGGGTEAFF.

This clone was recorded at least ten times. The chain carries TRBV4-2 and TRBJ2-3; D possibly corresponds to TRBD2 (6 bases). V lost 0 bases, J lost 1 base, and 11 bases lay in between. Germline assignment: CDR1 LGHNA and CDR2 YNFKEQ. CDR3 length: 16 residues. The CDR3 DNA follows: TGTGCCAGCAGCCAAGATCACGGAGGGGGCACAGATACGCAGTATTTT. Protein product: CASSQDHGGGTDTQYF.

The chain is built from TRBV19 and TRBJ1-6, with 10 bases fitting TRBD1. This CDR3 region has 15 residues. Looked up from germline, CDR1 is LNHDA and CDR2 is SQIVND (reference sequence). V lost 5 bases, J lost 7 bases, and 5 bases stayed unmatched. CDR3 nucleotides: TGTGCCAGTAGTTCCGGGACAGGGGAGAATTCACCCCTCCACTTT. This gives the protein CASSSGTGENSPLHF. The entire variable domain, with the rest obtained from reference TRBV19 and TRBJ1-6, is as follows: DGGITQSPKYLFRKEGQNVTLSCEQNLNHDAMYWYRQDPGQGLRLIYYSQIVNDFQKGDIAEGYSVSREKKESFPLTVTSAQKNPTAFYLCASSSGTGENSPLHFGNGTRLTVT.

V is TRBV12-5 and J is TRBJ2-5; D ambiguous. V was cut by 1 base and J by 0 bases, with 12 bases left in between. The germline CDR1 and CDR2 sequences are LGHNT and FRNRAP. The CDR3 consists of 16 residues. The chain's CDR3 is CASGLGVSDYQETQYF. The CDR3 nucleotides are TGTGCTAGTGGTTTGGGGGTCAGCGACTACCAAGAGACCCAGTACTTC.

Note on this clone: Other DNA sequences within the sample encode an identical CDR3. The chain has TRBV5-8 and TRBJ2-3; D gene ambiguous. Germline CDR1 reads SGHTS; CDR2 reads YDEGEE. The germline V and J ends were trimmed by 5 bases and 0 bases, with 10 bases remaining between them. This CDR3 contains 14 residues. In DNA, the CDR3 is TGTGCCAGCAGTCCGGGTACTAGCACAGATACGCAGTATTTT. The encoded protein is CASSPGTSTDTQYF.

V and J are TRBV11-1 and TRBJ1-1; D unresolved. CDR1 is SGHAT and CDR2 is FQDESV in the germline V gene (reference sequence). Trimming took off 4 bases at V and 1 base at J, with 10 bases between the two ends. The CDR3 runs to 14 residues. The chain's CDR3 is CASSWEVSNTEAFF. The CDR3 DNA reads TGTGCCAGCAGCTGGGAGGTTTCGAACACTGAAGCTTTCTTT.

CDR3 nucleotides: TGTGCCAGCTCTCCGGGGGGGACAGAGCAAAACATTCAGTACTTC. Protein product: CASSPGGTEQNIQYF. The chain carries TRBV18 and TRBJ2-4; TRBD2 is a possible D gene (8 bases). V shed 6 bases and J shed 5 bases, with 17 bases lying between them. CDR1 is KGHSH and CDR2 is LQKENI in the germline V gene. The CDR3 length is 15 residues.

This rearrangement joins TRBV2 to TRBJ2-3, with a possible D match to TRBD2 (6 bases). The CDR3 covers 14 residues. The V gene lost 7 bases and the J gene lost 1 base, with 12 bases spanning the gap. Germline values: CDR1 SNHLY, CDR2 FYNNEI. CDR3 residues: CASMGTLGTDTQYF. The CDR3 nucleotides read TGTGCCAGCATGGGGACTTTAGGCACAGATACGCAGTATTTT.

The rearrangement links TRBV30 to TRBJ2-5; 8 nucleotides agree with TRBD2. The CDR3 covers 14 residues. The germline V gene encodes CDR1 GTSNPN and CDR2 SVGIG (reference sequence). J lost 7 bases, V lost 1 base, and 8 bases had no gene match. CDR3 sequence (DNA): TGTGCCTGGAGTGGCACTAGCGGCCCTTGGACCCAGTACTTC. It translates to CAWSGTSGPWTQYF.

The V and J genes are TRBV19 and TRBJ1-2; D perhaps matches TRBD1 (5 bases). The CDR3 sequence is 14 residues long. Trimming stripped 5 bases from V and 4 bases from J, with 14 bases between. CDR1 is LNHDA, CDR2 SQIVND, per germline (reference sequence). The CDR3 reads CASSDLAGFYGYTF. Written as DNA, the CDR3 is TGTGCCAGTAGTGACTTGGCAGGGTTCTATGGCTACACCTTC.

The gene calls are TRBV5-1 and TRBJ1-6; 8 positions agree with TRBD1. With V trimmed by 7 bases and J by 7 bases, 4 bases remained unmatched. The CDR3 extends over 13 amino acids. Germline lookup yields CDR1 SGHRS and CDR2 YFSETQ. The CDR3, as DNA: TGCGCCAGCGGGACAGGTGGAAATTCACCCCTCCACTTT. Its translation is CASGTGGNSPLHF. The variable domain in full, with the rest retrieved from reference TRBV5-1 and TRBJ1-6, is KAGVTQTPRYLIKTRGQQVTLSCSPISGHRSVSWYQQTPGQGLQFLFEYFSETQRNKGNFPGRFSGRQFSNSRSEMNVSTLELGDSALYLCASGTGGNSPLHFGNGTRLTVT.

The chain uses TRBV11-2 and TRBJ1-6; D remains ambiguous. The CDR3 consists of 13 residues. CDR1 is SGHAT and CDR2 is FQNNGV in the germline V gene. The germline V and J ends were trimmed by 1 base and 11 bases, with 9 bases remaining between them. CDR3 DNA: TGTGCCAGCAGCTTAGTAAGGGAGGCACCCCTCCACTTT. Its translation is CASSLVREAPLHF.

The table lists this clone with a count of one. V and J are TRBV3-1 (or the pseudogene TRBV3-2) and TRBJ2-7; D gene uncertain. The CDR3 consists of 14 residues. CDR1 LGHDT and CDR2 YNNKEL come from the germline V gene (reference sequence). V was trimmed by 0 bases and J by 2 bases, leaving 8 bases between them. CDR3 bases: TGTGCCAGCAGCCAAGATCTCCTAGCCTACGAGCAGTACTTC. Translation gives CASSQDLLAYEQYF.